The 21 T cell receptor beta chains below come from one sample, sequenced in a study of PD-1 blockade in classical Hodgkin lymphoma. Every patient relapsed after autologous stem cell transplantation, and brentuximab vedotin exposure varied. Some clones are missing from TCRdb's copy, which holds only in-frame ones; the method was immunoSEQ multiplex PCR. Among 35,000 to 45,000 clones listed, around 88% were seen once. The sequencing used peripheral blood mononuclear cells (PBMCs), collected before the second cycle of nivolumab. Every receptor here comes from a human donor with classical Hodgkin lymphoma.

The gene calls are TRBV6-1 and TRBJ2-5; 12 bases align to TRBD2. Germline V gene sequence: CDR1 MNHNS, CDR2 SASEGT. The CDR3 spans 18 residues. Trimming at V came to 3 bases and at J to 5 bases, leaving 13 bases not matched to a gene. The CDR3 bases are TGTGCCAGCAGTGACCCGGGACTAGCGGGTCTGGTGGGGGAGACCCAGTACTTC. It codes for CASSDPGLAGLVGETQYF.

This chain links TRBV7-9 with TRBJ1-4; D is unresolved. Trimming took off 1 base at V and 1 base at J, with 7 bases between the two ends. The CDR3 covers 15 residues. Looked up from germline, CDR1 is SEHNR and CDR2 is FQNEAQ (reference sequence). CDR3 residues: CASSLGRVTNEKLFF. The CDR3, as DNA: TGTGCCAGCAGCTTAGGCCGGGTAACTAATGAAAAACTGTTTTTT. Supplemented by reference TRBV7-9 and TRBJ1-4, the full variable domain reads DTGVSQNPRHKITKRGQNVTFRCDPISEHNRLYWYRQTLGQGPEFLTYFQNEAQLEKSRLLSDRFSAERPKGSFSTLEIQRTEQGDSAMYLCASSLGRVTNEKLFFGSGTQLSVL.

The J gene is TRBJ1-5, the V gene TRBV6-1; D uncertain. Germline V gene data show CDR1 as MNHNS and CDR2 as SASEGT. This CDR3 region has 14 residues. The V gene lost 8 bases and the J gene lost 0 bases, with 11 bases spanning the gap. The CDR3 protein is CASRRRDSNQPQHF. CDR3 nucleotides: TGTGCCAGCCGCAGACGGGATAGCAATCAGCCCCAGCATTTT.

The V call is TRBV30, the J call TRBJ2-1, with D uncertain. Deletions cut 4 bases from V and 9 bases from J, with 13 bases between. Germline V CDR1 and CDR2: GTSNPN, SVGIG (reference sequence). The CDR3 covers 12 residues. The CDR3 loop reads CAWTPLESEQFF. The CDR3, as DNA: TGTGCCTGGACCCCCTTGGAGAGTGAGCAGTTCTTC.

The chain carries TRBV12-5 and TRBJ2-4; D is unclear. The germline gives CDR1 LGHNT, CDR2 FRNRAP. The CDR3 is 17 amino acids. Trimming stripped 4 bases from V and 2 bases from J, with 18 bases between. The CDR3 DNA reads TGTGCTAGTGGTTGTCAAATTGTACGACTTCCCAAAAACATTCAGTACTTC. Amino acids: CASGCQIVRLPKNIQYF.

The chain has TRBV9 and TRBJ1-5; D gene unclear. The CDR3 consists of 14 residues. Trimming took off 3 bases at V and 1 base at J, with 8 bases between the two ends. Germline CDR1 and CDR2: SGDLS and YYNGEE. CDR3 coding DNA: TGTGCCAGCAGCGCTCTATGGAGCAATCAGCCCCAGCATTTT. This translates into CASSALWSNQPQHF.

The chain uses TRBV29-1 and TRBJ2-5; possibly TRBD2 for D (5 bases). The CDR3 is made up of 13 amino acids. Germline V gene data show CDR1 as SQVTM and CDR2 as ANQGSEA. Trimming removed 4 bases at V and 4 bases at J, with 13 bases between. CDR3 amino acids: CSVVGIMGETQYF. The CDR3 coding sequence is TGCAGCGTTGTCGGGATTATGGGAGAGACCCAGTACTTC.

The CDR3 DNA reads TGTGCCAGCAGTTCGGACACTTTAAACACCATATATTTT. Translated: CASSSDTLNTIYF. The V gene is TRBV27, the J gene TRBJ1-3; weak D call: TRBD1 (5 bases). The CDR3 consists of 13 residues. V lost 4 bases and J 6 bases, leaving 10 bases between the germline ends. The germline CDR1 and CDR2 sequences are MNHEY and SMNVEV (reference sequence).

The V call is TRBV9, the J call TRBJ2-1, with D possibly TRBD2 on 6 matching bases. This CDR3 spans 15 amino acids. From germline, CDR1 is SGDLS and CDR2 YYNGEE. Deletions cut 0 bases from V and 8 bases from J, with 15 bases between. The CDR3 DNA follows: TGTGCCAGCAGCGTAGACAGACGGGAGATTGATGAGCAGTTCTTC. Its translation: CASSVDRREIDEQFF.

The chain combines TRBV6-6 with TRBJ2-3; no clear D gene. The CDR3 totals 12 residues. The ends were cut back, 6 bases at V and 6 bases at J, with 10 bases in the middle. In germline, CDR1 is MNHNY, CDR2 SVGAGI (reference sequence). The CDR3 region is CASSRLGDTQYF. The CDR3 DNA reads TGTGCCAGCAGCCGCCTGGGGGATACGCAGTATTTT.

This clone has a handful of counts. The rearrangement joins TRBV7-9 to TRBJ1-2, with TRBD1 matching 9 bases. V gave up 4 bases and J gave up 4 bases; unmatched junction bases: 13. The CDR3 is 17 amino acids. Germline loops: CDR1 SEHNR, CDR2 FQNEAQ (reference sequence). CDR3 coding DNA: TGTGCCAGCAGCTACCGTACCGGGACAGGGATGAGCTATGGCTACACCTTC. Its translation: CASSYRTGTGMSYGYTF.

The rearrangement uses TRBV6-1 and TRBJ1-2, with 7 bases identical to TRBD1. V was clipped by 2 bases and J by 5 bases; unmatched bases: 5. The CDR3 runs to 14 residues. CDR1 is MNHNS, CDR2 SASEGT, per germline. The CDR3 coding sequence is TGTGCCAGCAGTGAAAGAGGGGGCCCTTATGGCTACACCTTC. It specifies CASSERGGPYGYTF.

The chain uses TRBV19 and TRBJ1-5; D not resolved. Germline-derived CDR1 and CDR2 are LNHDA and SQIVND (reference sequence). CDR3 length: 12 amino acids. Trimming took off 8 bases at V and 8 bases at J, with 13 bases between the two ends. The chain's CDR3 is CASSFTSEPQHF. CDR3 nucleotides: TGTGCCAGTTCATTCACGTCGGAGCCCCAGCATTTT.

The chain uses TRBV5-1 and TRBJ2-2, with 10 bases lining up with TRBD2. Per germline, CDR1 SGHRS and CDR2 YFSETQ. V trimming: 4 bases; J trimming: 3 bases; junction bases outside the gene matches: 6. This CDR3 spans 16 amino acids. The CDR3: CASSPLAGGDTGELFF. The CDR3 DNA reads as TGCGCCAGCAGCCCCTTAGCGGGAGGTGACACCGGGGAGCTGTTTTTT.

The rearrangement links TRBV5-4 to TRBJ1-6, with 7 bases lining up with TRBD1. Per the germline V gene, CDR1 is SGHNT and CDR2 is YYREEE (reference sequence). This CDR3 comprises 15 residues. V gave up 3 bases and J gave up 10 bases; unmatched junction bases: 10. CDR3: CASSYQQGNRSPLHF. DNA of the CDR3: TGTGCCAGCAGCTACCAACAGGGGAATAGGTCACCCCTCCACTTT.

The chain has TRBV6-1 and TRBJ1-2, with 8 bases lining up with TRBD1. Germline values: CDR1 MNHNS, CDR2 SASEGT. V shed 6 bases, J shed 6 bases, and the junction held 6 bases outside the gene matches. The CDR3 is made up of 13 amino acids. CDR3 nucleotide sequence: TGTGCCAGCAGGGACAGGGTTAGTCATGGCTACACCTTC. Amino acids: CASRDRVSHGYTF.

The gene calls are TRBV2 and TRBJ2-3, with D maybe TRBD2 (5 bases). The CDR3 has 10 amino acids. V lost 7 bases and J 7 bases, leaving 6 bases between the germline ends. From germline, CDR1 is SNHLY and CDR2 FYNNEI. This chain's CDR3 is CASKDYTQYF. The CDR3 DNA reads TGTGCCAGCAAGGACTATACGCAGTATTTT.

This chain joins TRBV7-3 and TRBJ2-7, with a possible D match to TRBD2 (5 bases). CDR1 is SGHTA, CDR2 FQGTGA, per germline. This CDR3 contains 15 residues. Trimming took 0 bases from V and 3 from J, leaving 12 bases between them. The CDR3 nucleotides read TGTGCCAGCAGCTTAACGGCGGGCTGGGACTACGAGCAGTACTTC. Its protein product is CASSLTAGWDYEQYF.

A single count supports this clone. The rearrangement links TRBV4-2 to TRBJ1-1; D possibly corresponds to TRBD1 (5 bases). CDR3 length: 13 amino acids. V lost 1 base and J lost 5, with 8 bases in between. Germline CDR1 LGHNA, CDR2 YNFKEQ. CDR3 sequence reads: CASSQARGTEAFF. As DNA, the CDR3 is TGTGCCAGCAGCCAAGCCCGGGGGACTGAAGCTTTCTTT.

The chain links TRBV6-5 to TRBJ2-1; TRBD2 might be the D (5 bases). CDR3 length equals 15 residues. Trimming cost V 5 bases and J 6 bases, with 17 bases left between them. CDR1 is MNHEY, CDR2 SVGAGI, per germline. The CDR3 bases are TGTGCCAGCAGTCACCCTGGAGTAGCGCGCAATGAGCAGTTCTTC. Its translation is CASSHPGVARNEQFF.

The rearrangement uses TRBV19 and TRBJ1-2, with D hard to call. Germline CDR1 reads LNHDA; CDR2 reads SQIVND (reference sequence). Trimming cost V 5 bases and J 0 bases, with 10 bases left between them. The CDR3 covers 14 residues. CDR3 in DNA: TGTGCCAGTAGTGGCCGGGTAGCTAACTATGGCTACACCTTC. Protein product: CASSGRVANYGYTF.